This is a list of T cell receptor beta chains from one sample in a study of cytomegalovirus exposure and HLA in healthy donors. Produced via immunoSEQ multiplex PCR; TCRdb's table is partial and in-frame only. Of 40,000 or so clones in the sample, around 70% were seen once. The sequencing input was PBMCs. These receptors all stem from a man aged 25-45 years in good health and CMV-seronegative. Both conserved end residues are part of each CDR3. The D gene is left open where the match is weak. Rows give clone size only sometimes, using once, few, many, or a class for an expanded clone.

len,v_gene,d_gene,abundance,j_gene,CDR3aa,CDR3nt
15,TRBV29-1,TRBD2,once,TRBJ2-3,CSGRTSGTATDTQYF,TGCAGCGGACGGACTAGCGGGACGGCCACAGATACGCAGTATTTT
13,TRBV18,-,-,TRBJ1-5,CASSPQGNQPQHF,TGTGCCAGCTCACCGCAGGGCAATCAGCCCCAGCATTTT
18,TRBV4-2,TRBD1,-,TRBJ2-1,CASSQAYVRTGGYNEQFF,TGTGCCAGCAGCCAAGCGTATGTAAGGACAGGGGGCTACAATGAGCAGTTCTTC
12,TRBV28,-,-,TRBJ2-4,CASSPTGIIQYF,TGTGCCAGCAGCCCTACAGGGATCATTCAGTACTTC
13,TRBV28,TRBD2,-,TRBJ2-7,CASGTSGTYEQYF,TGTGCCAGCGGGACTAGCGGGACCTACGAGCAGTACTTC
15,TRBV7-8,TRBD1,-,TRBJ1-6,CASSWGGTGDSPLHF,TGTGCCAGCAGCTGGGGCGGGACAGGGGATTCACCCCTCCACTTT
13,TRBV28,-,-,TRBJ2-1,CASSSDRHNEQFF,TGTGCCAGCAGTTCCGACAGACACAATGAGCAGTTCTTC
13,TRBV11-2,-,-,TRBJ1-2,CASTQQGSYGYTF,TGTGCCAGCACTCAACAGGGCAGCTATGGCTACACCTTC
15,TRBV5-1,TRBD2,-,TRBJ2-3,CASNVGGGSNDTQYF,TGCGCCAGCAACGTAGGCGGCGGGAGTAATGATACGCAGTATTTT
13,TRBV6-1,-,-,TRBJ2-5,CASSEAGRETQYF,TGTGCCAGCAGTGAAGCGGGGAGAGAGACCCAGTACTTC
15,TRBV9,TRBD1,-,TRBJ2-4,CASSVEGTGGNIQYF,TGTGCCAGCAGCGTAGAAGGGACAGGGGGAAACATTCAGTACTTC
11,TRBV29-1,-,once,TRBJ2-2,CSVTRTGELFF,TGCAGCGTTACTAGGACCGGGGAGCTGTTTTTT
18,TRBV10-2,-,-,TRBJ1-3,CASSDGRGRSQTGNTIYF,TGCGCCAGCAGCGACGGGAGGGGCAGGTCGCAAACTGGAAACACCATATATTTT
14,TRBV4-1,-,few,TRBJ1-5,CASSQEGSNQPQHF,TGCGCCAGCAGCCAAGAGGGCAGCAATCAGCCCCAGCATTTT
15,TRBV18,-,-,TRBJ2-5,CASTWRGMVQETQYF,TGTGCCAGCACCTGGCGCGGGATGGTCCAAGAGACCCAGTACTTC
17,TRBV28,TRBD2,-,TRBJ2-3,CASSSPGTSGPRNTQYF,TGTGCCAGCAGTTCCCCCGGGACTAGCGGCCCACGCAATACGCAGTATTTT
16,TRBV28,TRBD1,-,TRBJ1-5,CASSLPQGQGNQPQHF,TGTGCCAGCAGCCTACCCCAGGGACAGGGCAATCAGCCCCAGCATTTT
14,TRBV6-1,-,-,TRBJ2-5,CASSGQTAQETQYF,TGTGCCAGCAGTGGGCAGACAGCCCAAGAGACCCAGTACTTC
14,TRBV7-6,-,-,TRBJ2-2,CASSWALRGGELFF,TGTGCCAGCAGCTGGGCCTTACGGGGTGGGGAGCTGTTTTTT
16,TRBV4-1,TRBD2,-,TRBJ2-1,CASSRKTSGGLYEQFF,TGCGCCAGCAGCCGCAAGACTAGCGGGGGATTATATGAGCAGTTCTTC
14,TRBV5-8,-,-,TRBJ2-2,CASSSPRTPGELFF,TGTGCCAGCAGCTCCCCCCGGACACCCGGGGAGCTGTTTTTT
15,TRBV4-1,TRBD2,few,TRBJ2-5,CASRGGLADEETQYF,TGCGCCAGCAGGGGGGGACTAGCGGACGAAGAGACCCAGTACTTC
17,TRBV5-1,TRBD2,-,TRBJ2-2,CASSKGLAGGLTGELFF,TGCGCCAGCAGCAAGGGACTAGCGGGGGGCCTTACCGGGGAGCTGTTTTTT
14,TRBV30,-,-,TRBJ2-3,CAWSDLIRADTQYF,TGTGCCTGGAGTGACTTAATTCGAGCAGATACGCAGTATTTT
16,TRBV4-1,-,-,TRBJ2-3,CASSQDGGGSTDTQYF,TGCGCCAGCAGCCAAGACGGCGGGGGCTCCACAGATACGCAGTATTTT
17,TRBV14,-,-,TRBJ2-3,CASSKLSGTPRGDTQYF,TGTGCCAGCAGTAAACTGTCCGGGACTCCGAGAGGGGATACGCAGTATTTT